The T cell receptor (beta chain) described here comes from a study of cytomegalovirus exposure and HLA in healthy donors. The CDR3 covers 14 residues. The germline V and J ends were trimmed by 6 bases and 4 bases, with 15 bases remaining between them. Germline values: CDR1 MNHEY, CDR2 SMNVEV (reference sequence). It was with 60 Vbeta and 13 Jbeta primers that the PCR ran. TCRdb's table, derived via immunoSEQ multiplex PCR, lists solely in-frame clones and lacks some. The sample has 90,000 to 130,000 clones, about 60% seen once. The chain is built from TRBV27 and TRBJ1-1, with no clear D. This TCR was sampled from a woman in her thirties in good health and CMV-seronegative. Sequencing was performed on PBMCs. The CDR3 region has the DNA TGTGCCAGCAGCTTCGGAGGGTCCGGCACTGAAGCTTTCTTT. Translated, it gives CASSFGGSGTEAFF.